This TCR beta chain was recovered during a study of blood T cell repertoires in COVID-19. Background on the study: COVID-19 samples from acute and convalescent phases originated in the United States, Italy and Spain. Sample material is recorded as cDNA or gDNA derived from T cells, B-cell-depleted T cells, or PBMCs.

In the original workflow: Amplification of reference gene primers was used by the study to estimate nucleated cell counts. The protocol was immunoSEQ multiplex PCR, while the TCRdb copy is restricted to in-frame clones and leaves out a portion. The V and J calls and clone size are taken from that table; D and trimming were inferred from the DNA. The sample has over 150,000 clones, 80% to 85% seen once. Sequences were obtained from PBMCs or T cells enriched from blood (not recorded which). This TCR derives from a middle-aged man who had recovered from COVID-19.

The CDR3 nucleotides read TGTGCCAGCAGCTCAAGCGACAGGGGGATTTACGAGCAGTACTTC. This gives the protein CASSSSDRGIYEQYF. This chain links TRBV7-9 with TRBJ2-7; 9 bases fit TRBD1. The germline V gene encodes CDR1 SEHNR and CDR2 FQNEAQ (reference sequence). J was trimmed by 4 bases and V by 4 bases; bases with no gene match: 8. This CDR3 comprises 15 residues. The full variable domain, with the rest looked up from reference TRBV7-9 and TRBJ2-7, is DTGVSQNPRHKITKRGQNVTFRCDPISEHNRLYWYRQTLGQGPEFLTYFQNEAQLEKSRLLSDRFSAERPKGSFSTLEIQRTEQGDSAMYLCASSSSDRGIYEQYFGPGTRLTVT.